A selection of T cell receptor beta chains follows, all from one sample in a study of early T cells in non-severe SARS-CoV-2 infection. TCRdb re-analysed the 5' RACE reads in MiXCR, keeping a single row per CDR3 protein. In the table there are 95,000 to 150,000 distinct CDR3 sequences, about 16% of which are singletons. What was sequenced was whole blood. Every receptor here comes from an adult who was a healthcare worker with PCR-confirmed SARS-CoV-2 infection or an uninfected control (not recorded which). Each CDR3 is given with its conserved first and last residue. The D gene is left open where the match is weak. Some rows mark clone size as missing; the rest say once, few, many or name a class of expanded clone.

J | D | V | size | DNA | CDR3
TRBJ1-6 | - | TRBV6-1 | few | TGTGCCAGCAGTGAAGCGGCAGGGATTAATTCACCCCTCCACTTT | CASSEAAGINSPLHF
TRBJ2-1 | - | TRBV12-3/TRBV12-4 | - | TGTGCCAGCAGTTTGGGTGGGGGCCAAAATGAGCAGTTCTTC | CASSLGGGQNEQFF
TRBJ1-2 | - | TRBV29-1 | few | TGCAGCGTTGATGCGGGGGTCAAGAGCGGCTACACCTTC | CSVDAGVKSGYTF
TRBJ1-1 | - | TRBV14 | - | TGTGCCAGCAGCCAAGATCGAAATAACCCGAACACTGAAGCTTTCTTT | CASSQDRNNPNTEAFF
TRBJ2-2 | TRBD2 | TRBV29-1 | - | TGCACCCCCGACCTGGGACTAGCGGTTAGCGGGGAGCTGTTTTTT | CTPDLGLAVSGELFF
TRBJ2-3 | TRBD2 | TRBV24-1 | - | TGTGCCACCAGTGATTTGTGGGGGAGGGGACGCTCAGCTCCAGATACGCAGTATTTT | CATSDLWGRGRSAPDTQYF
TRBJ2-4 | - | TRBV20-1 | - | TGCAGTGCTAGTAGGGGGGGGCCGAAAAACATTCAGTACTTC | CSASRGGPKNIQYF
TRBJ1-4 | - | TRBV9 | - | TGTGCCAGCAGCGTAGGAGGGCGTGGGGAAAAACTGTTTTTT | CASSVGGRGEKLFF
TRBJ1-6 | TRBD1 | TRBV6-5 | - | TGTGCCAGCAGTTACACCGGGACAGCGAGCTCCTATAATTCACCCCTCCACTTT | CASSYTGTASSYNSPLHF
TRBJ2-1 | - | TRBV29-1 | - | TGCAGCGTCACGAAGGTTGACCCAAATGAGCAGTTCTTC | CSVTKVDPNEQFF
TRBJ1-1 | TRBD1 | TRBV12-5 | few | TGTGCTAGTGGTGACGACAGGGCAAACACTGAAGCTTTCTTT | CASGDDRANTEAFF
TRBJ1-1 | - | TRBV12-3/TRBV12-4 | few | TGTGCCAGCAGTTTTGGGGTCTGGGCTTTCTTT | CASSFGVWAFF
TRBJ2-3 | TRBD2 | TRBV5-1 | - | TGCGCCAGCAGCTTGGGGCTAGCGGGGGAGAAGCAGTATTTT | CASSLGLAGEKQYF
TRBJ2-5 | TRBD1 | TRBV24-1 | - | TGTGCCACCAGTGAGAAGACAGGGGGGAAAGAGACCCAGTACTTC | CATSEKTGGKETQYF
TRBJ2-1 | - | TRBV7-8 | - | TGTGCCAGCACCCCTAGCGAGTACAATGAGCAGTTCTTC | CASTPSEYNEQFF
TRBJ1-2 | - | TRBV19 | few | TGTGCCAGTAGTAGTACGGCAGGGGCAGCTAACTATGGCTACACCTTC | CASSSTAGAANYGYTF
TRBJ1-5 | TRBD1 | TRBV18 | many | TGTGCCAGCTCACAGGGGGCAGATCAGCCCCAGCATTTT | CASSQGADQPQHF
TRBJ2-2 | - | TRBV29-1 | - | TGCAGCGCCTACGGGGGAGACACCGGGGAGCTGTTTTTT | CSAYGGDTGELFF
TRBJ2-2 | TRBD1 | TRBV9 | many | TGTGCCAGCAGCGCACAGGGGCCCGCGAACACCGGGGAGCTGTTTTTT | CASSAQGPANTGELFF
TRBJ1-2 | - | TRBV12-3/TRBV12-4 | few | TGTGCCAGCAGTTTCCTCTATGGCTACACCTTC | CASSFLYGYTF
TRBJ2-1 | - | TRBV5-6 | - | TGTGCCAGCAGCTTGGGAGCTGAGCAGTTCTTC | CASSLGAEQFF
TRBJ2-3 | - | TRBV7-8 | few | TGTGCCAGCAGCTTAGAGTACAGGGTGATGGATACGCAGTATTTT | CASSLEYRVMDTQYF
TRBJ2-7 | - | TRBV7-6 | - | TGTGCCAGCAGCCCAGACCCCGGGCAAGGGAGGGAGCAGTACTTC | CASSPDPGQGREQYF
TRBJ1-3 | - | TRBV29-1 | few | TGCAGCGTTGAAGATGCCAGGACTGGAAACACCATATATTTT | CSVEDARTGNTIYF
TRBJ1-2 | - | TRBV12-3/TRBV12-4 | many | TGTGCCAGCAGTTCCAGGGTTTATGGCTACACCTTC | CASSSRVYGYTF
TRBJ1-4 | TRBD1 | TRBV20-1 | - | TGCAGTGCAGAAGCCGGGACAGGGAATGAAAAACTGTTTTTT | CSAEAGTGNEKLFF
TRBJ1-2 | - | TRBV29-1 | few | TGCAGCGTTGGAGAAAACTATGGCTACACCTTC | CSVGENYGYTF
TRBJ2-1 | - | TRBV11-3 | - | TGTGCCAGCAGCTTAAGTACACCGACGGCTAATGAGCAGTTCTTC | CASSLSTPTANEQFF